The next 9 T cell receptor beta chains were all read from a single sample in a study of shared clonotypes between healthy human individuals. Data came from immunoSEQ multiplex PCR; TCRdb stores just in-frame clones and leaves some out. The sample records 2,500,000 or so clones, approximately 90% being singletons. Sequenced material: naive CD4+ T cells from PBMCs. Described subset: CD45RA+ positively selected. Receptors originate from a young man in good health. Some clones in this sample may be carry-over from other donors' samples.

V and J are TRBV7-2 and TRBJ1-5; tentatively, D is TRBD1 (5 bases). Germline V gives CDR1 SGHTA, CDR2 FQGNSA. CDR3 size: 16 residues. The V and J ends lost 2 bases and 7 bases respectively, with 18 bases between them. CDR3 sequence: CASSLMAAGTNQPQHF. DNA of the CDR3: TGTGCCAGCAGCTTAATGGCAGCAGGGACTAACCAGCCCCAGCATTTT.

CDR3 sequence (DNA): TGTGCCAGCAGTTTAGCAAACAGGGCTGGGGCCAACGTCCTGACTTTC. Translated, it gives CASSLANRAGANVLTF. V gene TRBV28 combines with J gene TRBJ2-6, with D maybe TRBD1 (6 bases). This CDR3 spans 16 amino acids. Trimming removed 2 bases from V and 2 bases from J, with 10 bases in between. Per germline, CDR1 MDHEN and CDR2 SYDVKM.

The rearrangement uses TRBV5-6 and TRBJ1-3, with TRBD1 matching 8 bases. This CDR3 contains 15 residues. Germline values: CDR1 SGHDT, CDR2 YYEEEE. J lost 12 bases, V lost 3 bases, and 14 bases had no gene match. The CDR3 protein is CASSSMGQDLSLIYF. CDR3 bases: TGTGCCAGCAGCTCCATGGGACAGGACCTCTCCCTCATATATTTT.

This chain joins TRBV6-5 and TRBJ2-3, with 8 positions matching TRBD2. This CDR3 comprises 14 residues. Per germline, CDR1 MNHEY and CDR2 SVGAGI. Unmatched junction bases numbered 2, after V lost 4 bases and J lost 2 bases. The CDR3 loop reads CASSFGLATDTQYF. For the CDR3, the DNA is TGTGCCAGCAGTTTTGGACTAGCCACAGATACGCAGTATTTT.

This sequence joins TRBV10-1 and TRBJ1-1; D is undetermined. Germline CDR1 reads WNHNN; CDR2 reads SYGVQD (reference sequence). V shed 4 bases and J shed 1 base, with 7 bases lying between them. The CDR3 has 13 residues. The CDR3 DNA sequence: TGCGCCAGCAGTGGGAACGGGAACACTGAAGCTTTCTTT. This gives the protein CASSGNGNTEAFF.

V and J are TRBV28 and TRBJ2-1; possibly TRBD2 for D (5 bases). The V end lost 7 bases, the J end lost 12 bases, and 16 bases lay between the germline ends. The CDR3 contains 12 residues. The germline V gene has CDR1 MDHEN and CDR2 SYDVKM. CDR3 protein: CASTPEGERQFF. CDR3 DNA: TGTGCCAGCACCCCCGAGGGAGAGAGGCAGTTCTTC. Filled out from reference TRBV28 and TRBJ2-1, the complete variable domain reads DVKVTQSSRYLVKRTGEKVFLECVQDMDHENMFWYRQDPGLGLRLIYFSYDVKMKEKGDIPEGYSVSREKKERFSLILESASTNQTSMYLCASTPEGERQFFGPGTRLTVL.

This clone was picked up one time. Other DNA variants within this sample encode the same CDR3. This rearrangement joins TRBV29-1 to TRBJ1-1, with a tentative D call TRBD1 (5 bases). Trimming took off 3 bases at V and 4 bases at J, with 12 bases between the two ends. The CDR3 length is 13 residues. CDR1 is SQVTM and CDR2 is ANQGSEA in the germline V gene. CDR3 nucleotides: TGCAGCGTTGAGGGCAGGGTAGCCACTGAAGCTTTCTTT. It yields the protein CSVEGRVATEAFF.

A single count supports this clone. The CDR3: CASSPTVVHEQYF. The CDR3 DNA follows: TGTGCCAGCAGCCCAACTGTGGTCCACGAGCAGTACTTC. This chain connects TRBV7-2 to TRBJ2-7; D uncertain. This CDR3 contains 13 residues. V lost 5 bases and J 5 bases, leaving 13 bases between the germline ends. Germline V gene lookup returns CDR1 SGHTA and CDR2 FQGNSA.

This clone has just one count. This sequence joins TRBV7-8 and TRBJ1-1; weak D call: TRBD1 (6 bases). V gave up 0 bases and J gave up 0 bases, with 14 bases separating them. Per the germline V gene, CDR1 is SGHVS and CDR2 is FQNEAQ. This CDR3 spans 17 amino acids. The CDR3 region is CASSLALNRALNTEAFF. The CDR3 DNA reads TGTGCCAGCAGCTTAGCCCTGAACAGGGCCCTGAACACTGAAGCTTTCTTT.